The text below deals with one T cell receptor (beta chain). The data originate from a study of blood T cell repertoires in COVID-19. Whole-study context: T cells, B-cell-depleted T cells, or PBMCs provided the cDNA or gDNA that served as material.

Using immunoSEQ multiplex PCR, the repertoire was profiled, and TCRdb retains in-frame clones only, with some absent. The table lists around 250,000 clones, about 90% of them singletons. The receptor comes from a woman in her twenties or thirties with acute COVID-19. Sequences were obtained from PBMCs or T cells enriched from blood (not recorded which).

DNA for the CDR3: TGTGCCAGCAGCGCCACGACAGGGGTCAATCAGCCCCAGCATTTT. Encoded protein: CASSATTGVNQPQHF. The J gene is TRBJ1-5, the V gene TRBV9; TRBD1 matches 8 bases. V dropped 3 bases and J dropped 3; count of bases not matched to a gene: 5. The CDR3 covers 15 residues. Germline CDR1 SGDLS, CDR2 YYNGEE.